This T cell receptor beta chain came from a study of cytomegalovirus exposure and HLA in healthy donors. On the study more broadly: The Caucasian-associated ancestry cluster held 65% to 85% of 398 genotyped donors.

With respect to this clone: The antigen is undetermined.

Regarding the study as a whole: Reports indicated that the classifier achieved high specificity and sensitivity in diagnosing cytomegalovirus status.

The PCR ran on 60 Vbeta and 13 Jbeta primers. Original processing methods: Around 76 million unique TCR beta chains, roughly 12 million shared, were counted in a later analysis. Generated by immunoSEQ multiplex PCR, the TCRdb table keeps only in-frame clones and is missing some. Clone size and V and J calls were adopted from that table, with D and trimming inferred from the DNA. The data contain fewer than 250,000 clones, roughly four fifths of them singletons. Donors in the study were healthy people who gave bone marrow. The TCR originated in a woman in her twenties or thirties in good health and CMV-seropositive. Sequenced: PBMCs.

CDR3 bases: TGTGCCAGCAGTGAATCGCGAGGGTTTGGTGAAAAACTGTTTTTT. It translates to CASSESRGFGEKLFF. This chain links TRBV6-1 with TRBJ1-4; D is undetermined. The CDR3 has 15 residues. V lost 2 bases, J lost 7 bases, and 14 bases lay in between. Per germline, CDR1 MNHNS and CDR2 SASEGT.